The following is a T cell receptor (beta chain) sequence with its context. Given the absence of the conserved phenylalanine or tryptophan at the CDR3 end, a read error is likely. It is unclear where the CDR3 begins or ends on the DNA, so no DNA is shown, and the CDR3 is as TCRdb lists it. The data stem from a study of prognosis after radiotherapy for stage I lung cancer. Germline CDR1 and CDR2: SNHLY and FYNNEI. From its first to its last residue, the CDR3 has 8 amino acids. Genomic DNA yielded TCR beta CDR3, amplified by two-round multiplex PCR. Gene-specific primers for each TRBV and TRBJ gene drove first-round PCR. TCRdb re-called the multiplex PCR reads with MiXCR, one entry per CDR3 protein. The sample records around 30,000 distinct CDR3 sequences, about 33% being singletons.

The sequence was obtained from a donor at least 50 years old with non-small cell lung cancer. V usage is TRBV2 and J usage is TRBJ2-2. The sample here was PBMCs, taken before or after stereotactic body radiation therapy (not recorded which). This CDR3 is CASSGSGS.